This entry is about one T cell receptor (beta chain). This entry belongs to a study of cytomegalovirus exposure and HLA in healthy donors. PCR involved 60 Vbeta and 13 Jbeta primers. Generated by immunoSEQ multiplex PCR, the TCRdb table keeps only in-frame clones and is missing some. This table holds approximately 180,000 clones, roughly 77% found once. Germline CDR1 is ENHRY and CDR2 is SYGVKD. The CDR3 has 14 residues. Germline trimming cut 7 bases from V and 7 bases from J; bases unmatched to any gene: 5. Sequencing was performed on PBMCs. This receptor was taken from a woman in her fifties or sixties in good health and CMV-seronegative. V and J are TRBV10-3 and TRBJ2-1; 12 positions match TRBD2. CDR3 protein: CAITPSGGANEQFF. As DNA, the CDR3 is TGTGCCATCACCCCTAGCGGGGGGGCGAATGAGCAGTTCTTC.